These T cell receptor beta chains were read from a single sample in a study of blood T cell repertoires in COVID-19. Libraries were prepared by immunoSEQ multiplex PCR; TCRdb keeps only in-frame clonotypes and omits some of them. The table has roughly 20,000 clones, 86% seen once. The sequenced sample consisted of peripheral blood. The receptor set was obtained from a human donor in a cohort sampled during active COVID-19. Each CDR3 is given with its conserved first and last residue.

v_gene: TRBV9; len: 16; CDR3aa: CASSVEGLSDNSPLHF
v_gene: TRBV12-3/TRBV12-4; len: 13; CDR3aa: CASSFKGSYGYTF
v_gene: TRBV21-1; len: 17; CDR3aa: CASSKGVAGGWTGELFF
v_gene: TRBV6-1; len: 14; CDR3aa: CASSEALVGDEQYF
v_gene: TRBV2; len: 15; CDR3aa: CASGTGEGPLNEQFF
v_gene: TRBV6-5; len: 15; CDR3aa: CASSYFQGARDGYTF
v_gene: TRBV28; len: 19; CDR3aa: CASSLISRGSLTGANVLTF
v_gene: TRBV7-3; len: 15; CDR3aa: CASSRGQGLENTIYF
v_gene: TRBV14; len: 14; CDR3aa: CASSQVREGSGYTF
v_gene: TRBV7-9; len: 18; CDR3aa: CASTLIWDRGRGENGYTF
v_gene: TRBV19; len: 13; CDR3aa: CASSRVGGQPQHF
v_gene: TRBV5-4; len: 16; CDR3aa: CASSLDRLAASDTQYF
v_gene: TRBV6-5; len: 15; CDR3aa: CASRGWGETAGEQYF
v_gene: TRBV14; len: 15; CDR3aa: CASSPRTGGFSPLHF
v_gene: TRBV25-1; len: 12; CDR3aa: CASSEIGSPLHF
v_gene: TRBV6-5; len: 14; CDR3aa: CASSYGEMNTEAFF
v_gene: TRBV11-2; len: 14; CDR3aa: CASSLRELGSEAFF
v_gene: TRBV7-2; len: 17; CDR3aa: CASSLAGAGGSTDTQYF
v_gene: TRBV5-1; len: 14; CDR3aa: CASSRGQGPYEQYF
v_gene: TRBV28; len: 16; CDR3aa: CASSPTVVAGSYEQYF
v_gene: TRBV2; len: 15; CDR3aa: CASRADRGGMEPQHF
v_gene: TRBV12-2; len: 23; CDR3aa: CASRLGGEPPGGQGRPYQETQYF
v_gene: TRBV28; len: 16; CDR3aa: CASSRAGTGSNQPQHF
v_gene: TRBV12-3/TRBV12-4; len: 13; CDR3aa: CATTGQGYYGYTF
v_gene: TRBV28; len: 18; CDR3aa: CASSFGVAGNWYAYEQYF
v_gene: TRBV25-1; len: 11; CDR3aa: CASRRGYEQYF
v_gene: TRBV7-8; len: 12; CDR3aa: CASSLDIELLFF
v_gene: TRBV11-2; len: 14; CDR3aa: CASSLAPQDREQYF
v_gene: TRBV27; len: 12; CDR3aa: CASSPDRIEQYF
v_gene: TRBV7-6; len: 15; CDR3aa: CASSLLTGSTDTQYF
v_gene: TRBV15; len: 16; CDR3aa: CATSRDLGTGGYEQYF
v_gene: TRBV5-1; len: 15; CDR3aa: CASTRGTGTTYEQYF
v_gene: TRBV7-9; len: 15; CDR3aa: CASSFGTSDYNEQFF
v_gene: TRBV3-1/TRBV3-2; len: 13; CDR3aa: CASSQRLITEAFF
v_gene: TRBV9; len: 15; CDR3aa: CASSPTGQYNSPLHF
v_gene: TRBV2; len: 15; CDR3aa: CASTETGGATGELFF
v_gene: TRBV5-1; len: 14; CDR3aa: CASSLGGMNTEAFF
v_gene: TRBV29-1; len: 12; CDR3aa: CSVEAGGYEQYF
v_gene: TRBV28; len: 15; CDR3aa: CAIRIRNRPNSPLHF
v_gene: TRBV18; len: 13; CDR3aa: CASSVDPPEGLFF
v_gene: TRBV5-1; len: 14; CDR3aa: CASSWDRGSETQYF
v_gene: TRBV5-1; len: 15; CDR3aa: CASSLIGQASGELFF
v_gene: TRBV5-4; len: 16; CDR3aa: CASSPDRQSSTDTQYF
v_gene: TRBV5-1; len: 16; CDR3aa: CASSLERLSSGNTIYF
v_gene: TRBV6-6; len: 14; CDR3aa: CASSYSEGASEAFF
v_gene: TRBV7-9; len: 16; CDR3aa: CASSLAGLAGGETQYF
v_gene: TRBV6-5; len: 14; CDR3aa: CASARRGADNEQFF
v_gene: TRBV10-3; len: 17; CDR3aa: CAISEIRDRGFSYEQYF
v_gene: TRBV5-1; len: 14; CDR3aa: CASSLGQGASEAFF
v_gene: TRBV9; len: 14; CDR3aa: CASSETQGNSPLHF
v_gene: TRBV5-1; len: 16; CDR3aa: CASSPNRQGAGETQYF
v_gene: TRBV4-1; len: 17; CDR3aa: CASSQAPGAGGPVEQFF
v_gene: TRBV3-1/TRBV3-2; len: 16; CDR3aa: CASSPWTGDENYGYTF